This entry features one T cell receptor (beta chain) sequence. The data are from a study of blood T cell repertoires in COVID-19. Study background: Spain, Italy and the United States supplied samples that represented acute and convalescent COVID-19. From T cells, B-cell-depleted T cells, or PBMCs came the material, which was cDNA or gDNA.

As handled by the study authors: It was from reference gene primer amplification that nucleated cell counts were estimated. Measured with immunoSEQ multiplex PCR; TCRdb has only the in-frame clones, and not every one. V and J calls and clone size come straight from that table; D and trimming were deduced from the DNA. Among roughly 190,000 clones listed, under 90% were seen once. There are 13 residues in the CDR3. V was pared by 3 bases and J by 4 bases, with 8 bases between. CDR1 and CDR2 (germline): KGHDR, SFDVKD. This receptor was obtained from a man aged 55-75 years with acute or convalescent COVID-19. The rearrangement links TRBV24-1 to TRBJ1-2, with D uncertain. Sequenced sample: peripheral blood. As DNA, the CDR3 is TGTGCCACCAGTGATGCCAGTTCCTATGGCTACACCTTC. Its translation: CATSDASSYGYTF.